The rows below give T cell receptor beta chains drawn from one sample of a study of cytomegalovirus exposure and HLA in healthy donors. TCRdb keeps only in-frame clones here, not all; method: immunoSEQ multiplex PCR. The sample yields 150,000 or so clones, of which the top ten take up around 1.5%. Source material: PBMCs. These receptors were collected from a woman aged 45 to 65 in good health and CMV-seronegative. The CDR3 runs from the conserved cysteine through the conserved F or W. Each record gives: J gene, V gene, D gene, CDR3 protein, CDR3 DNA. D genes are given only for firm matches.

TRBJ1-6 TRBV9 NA CASSVGLTVDAPLHF TGTGCCAGCAGCGTAGGTTTGACAGTTGATGCACCCCTCCACTTT
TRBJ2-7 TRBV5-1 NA CASSIGQTYEQYF TGCGCCAGCAGCATTGGACAGACCTACGAGCAGTACTTC
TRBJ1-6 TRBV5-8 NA CASSLDGSYNSPLHF TGTGCCAGCAGCTTGGACGGGTCCTATAATTCACCCCTCCACTTT
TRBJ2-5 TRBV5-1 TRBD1 CASSGGTGEETQYF TGCGCCAGCAGCGGAGGGACAGGGGAAGAGACCCAGTACTTC
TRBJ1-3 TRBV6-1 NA CASRVARGNTIYF TGTGCCAGCAGGGTAGCGAGAGGCAACACCATATATTTT
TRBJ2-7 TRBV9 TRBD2 CASSVGVAGGRTGEQYF TGTGCCAGCAGCGTAGGGGTAGCGGGAGGGCGGACAGGCGAGCAGTACTTC
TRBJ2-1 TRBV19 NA CASSTILSGIPYNEQFF TGTGCCAGTAGCACAATATTATCAGGGATCCCTTACAATGAGCAGTTCTTC
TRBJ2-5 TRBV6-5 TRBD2 CASTRTSGASETQYF TGTGCCAGCACCCGGACTAGCGGGGCTTCGGAGACCCAGTACTTC
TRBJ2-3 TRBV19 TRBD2 CASTSGRADTQYF TGTGCCAGTACTAGCGGGAGGGCAGATACGCAGTATTTT
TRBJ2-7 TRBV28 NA CASSQAGAVEQYF TGTGCCAGCAGCCAAGCTGGGGCTGTCGAGCAGTACTTC
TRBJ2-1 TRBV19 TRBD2 CASSIRPSGVYNEQFF TGTGCCAGTAGTATCCGGCCTAGCGGGGTTTACAATGAGCAGTTCTTC
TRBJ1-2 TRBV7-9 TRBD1 CASSPRDRREANYGYTF TGTGCCAGCAGCCCCCGGGACAGGCGCGAAGCTAACTATGGCTACACCTTC
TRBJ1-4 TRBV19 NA CASSGRTTTNEKLFF TGTGCCAGTAGTGGCCGGACAACAACTAATGAAAAACTGTTTTTT
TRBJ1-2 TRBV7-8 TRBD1 CAGSLREGALNYGYTF TGTGCCGGCAGCTTACGGGAGGGGGCACTAAACTATGGCTACACCTTC
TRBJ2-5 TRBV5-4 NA CASSGGPQETQYF TGTGCCAGCAGCGGAGGACCTCAAGAGACCCAGTACTTC
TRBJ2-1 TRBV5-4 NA CASSLEGEEQFF TGTGCCAGCAGCTTGGAAGGGGAAGAGCAGTTCTTC
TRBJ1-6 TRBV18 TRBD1 CASSPRDRDLSSYNSPLHF TGTGCCAGCTCACCCCGGGACAGGGATTTGAGCTCCTATAATTCACCCCTCCACTTT
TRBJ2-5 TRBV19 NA CASTNQETQYF TGTGCCAGTACCAATCAAGAGACCCAGTACTTC
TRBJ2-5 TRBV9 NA CASSDRSQEAQYF TGTGCCAGCAGCGACCGCTCGCAAGAGGCCCAGTACTTC
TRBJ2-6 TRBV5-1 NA CASSPTRQSSGANVLTF TGCGCCAGCAGCCCTACCCGACAAAGCTCTGGGGCCAACGTCCTGACTTTC
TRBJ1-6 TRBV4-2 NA CASRSGRLDSPLHF TGTGCCAGCAGGTCAGGGCGGCTAGATTCACCCCTCCACTTT
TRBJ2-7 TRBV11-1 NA CASSLAEGGDPYEQYF TGTGCCAGCAGCTTAGCGGAAGGAGGGGACCCCTACGAGCAGTACTTC
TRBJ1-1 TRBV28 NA CASSFPGGGPNTEAFF TGTGCCAGCAGTTTCCCTGGGGGGGGTCCGAACACTGAAGCTTTCTTT
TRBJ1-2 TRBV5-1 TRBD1 CASAPGQAFYGYTF TGCGCCAGTGCCCCGGGACAGGCGTTCTATGGCTACACCTTC
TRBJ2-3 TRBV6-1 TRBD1 CASSEGRQGTQYF TGTGCCAGCAGTGAGGGGCGACAGGGAACGCAGTATTTT
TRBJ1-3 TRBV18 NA CASSPQTGSPGNTIYF TGTGCCAGCTCACCACAGACGGGGAGTCCTGGAAACACCATATATTTT
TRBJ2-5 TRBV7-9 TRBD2 CASSRRFSGGVSETQYF TGTGCCAGCAGCCGGCGATTTAGCGGGGGTGTCTCCGAGACCCAGTACTTC
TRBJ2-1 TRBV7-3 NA CASSLGPNNEQFF TGTGCCAGCAGCTTAGGGCCTAACAATGAGCAGTTCTTC
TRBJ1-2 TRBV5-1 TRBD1 CASSPGTGTHGYTF TGCGCCAGCAGCCCCGGGACAGGGACCCATGGCTACACCTTC
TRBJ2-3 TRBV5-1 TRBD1 CASSLTGQGSTDTQYF TGCGCCAGCAGCTTGACGGGACAGGGGAGCACAGATACGCAGTATTTT
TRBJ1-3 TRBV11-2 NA CASSFPRGNIYF TGTGCCAGCAGCTTTCCTAGGGGTAACATATATTTT
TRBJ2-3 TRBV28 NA CASSGRVRTDTQYF TGTGCCAGCAGTGGCAGGGTCAGGACAGATACGCAGTATTTT
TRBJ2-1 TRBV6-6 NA CASSADSLADNEQFF TGTGCCAGCAGTGCCGACAGTCTCGCTGACAATGAGCAGTTCTTC
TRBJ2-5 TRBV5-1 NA CASSVLQGPQETQYF TGCGCCAGCAGCGTCCTACAGGGACCCCAAGAGACCCAGTACTTC
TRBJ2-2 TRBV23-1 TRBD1 CASREWRDREDTGELFF TGCGCCAGCAGAGAGTGGAGGGACAGGGAGGACACCGGGGAGCTGTTTTTT
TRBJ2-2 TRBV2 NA CASNSFGRVIKGITGELFF TGTGCCAGCAATTCCTTTGGCAGGGTAATTAAGGGAATCACCGGGGAGCTGTTTTTT
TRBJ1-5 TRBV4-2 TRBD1 CASSFDRVNQPQHF TGTGCCAGCAGCTTCGACAGGGTTAATCAGCCCCAGCATTTT
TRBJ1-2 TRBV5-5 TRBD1 CASSPGGGNYGYTF TGTGCCAGCAGCCCGGGAGGGGGCAACTATGGCTACACCTTC
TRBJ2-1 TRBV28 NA CASSKLALGNEQFF TGTGCCAGCAGTAAACTAGCTCTGGGCAATGAGCAGTTCTTC
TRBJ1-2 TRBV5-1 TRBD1 CASSFLDRANGYTF TGCGCCAGCAGCTTCCTAGACAGGGCTAATGGCTACACCTTC
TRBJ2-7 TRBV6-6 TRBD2 CASSWGLESREQYF TGTGCCAGCAGTTGGGGACTAGAGTCTCGGGAGCAGTACTTC
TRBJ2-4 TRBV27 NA CASSLSGGSPNIQYF TGTGCCAGCAGTTTATCAGGGGGATCACCAAACATTCAGTACTTC
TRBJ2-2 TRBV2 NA CASTGRPDTGELFF TGTGCCAGCACGGGGAGGCCGGACACCGGGGAGCTGTTTTTT